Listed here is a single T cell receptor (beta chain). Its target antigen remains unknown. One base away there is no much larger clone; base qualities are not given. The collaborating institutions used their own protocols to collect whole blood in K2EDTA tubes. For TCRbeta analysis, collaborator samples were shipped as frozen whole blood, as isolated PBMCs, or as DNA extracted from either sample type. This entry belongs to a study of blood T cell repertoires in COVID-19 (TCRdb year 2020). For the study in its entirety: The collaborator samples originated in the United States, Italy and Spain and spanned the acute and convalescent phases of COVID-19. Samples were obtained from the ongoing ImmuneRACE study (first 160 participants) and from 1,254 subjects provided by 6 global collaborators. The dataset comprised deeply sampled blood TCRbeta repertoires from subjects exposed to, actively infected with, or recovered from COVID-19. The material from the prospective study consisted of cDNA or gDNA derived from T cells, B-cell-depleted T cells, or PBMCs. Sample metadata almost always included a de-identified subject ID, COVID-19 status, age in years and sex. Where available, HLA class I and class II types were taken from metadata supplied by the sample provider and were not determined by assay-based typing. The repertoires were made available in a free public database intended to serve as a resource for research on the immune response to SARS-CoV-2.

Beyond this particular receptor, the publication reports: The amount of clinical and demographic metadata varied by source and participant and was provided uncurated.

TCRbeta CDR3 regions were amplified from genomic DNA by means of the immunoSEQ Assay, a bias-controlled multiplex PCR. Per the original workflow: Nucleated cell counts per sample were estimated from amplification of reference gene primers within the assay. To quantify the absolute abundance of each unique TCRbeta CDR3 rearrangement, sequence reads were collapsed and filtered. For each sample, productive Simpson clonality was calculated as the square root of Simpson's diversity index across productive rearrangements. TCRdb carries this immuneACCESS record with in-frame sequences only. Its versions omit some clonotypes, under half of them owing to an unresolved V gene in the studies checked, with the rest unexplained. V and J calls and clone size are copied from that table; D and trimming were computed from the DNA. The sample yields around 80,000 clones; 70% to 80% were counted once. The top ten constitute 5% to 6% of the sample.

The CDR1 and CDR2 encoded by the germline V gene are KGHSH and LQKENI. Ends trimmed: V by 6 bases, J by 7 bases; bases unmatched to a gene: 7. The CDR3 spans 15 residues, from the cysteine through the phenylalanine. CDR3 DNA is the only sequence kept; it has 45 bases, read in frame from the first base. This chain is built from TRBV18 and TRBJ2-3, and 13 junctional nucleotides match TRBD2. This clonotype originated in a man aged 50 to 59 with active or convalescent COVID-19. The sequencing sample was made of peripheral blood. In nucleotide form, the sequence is TGTGCCAGCTCCCCAACTAGCGGGGGGGCATATACGCAGTATTTT. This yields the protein CASSPTSGGAYTQYF.